This T cell receptor (beta chain) was sequenced during a study of quantifying T cell responses using KT2 cells. At the level of the study: Reverse transcription used primers in the TCR alpha and beta constant regions. General study findings and limits: KT2 sequence counts showed saturation when very many KT2 cells were spiked in. KT2 sequences were detected down to about one KT2 cell per 100,000 PBMC.

The CDR3 sequence is 13 residues long. The V gene lost 4 bases and the J gene lost 8 bases, with 14 bases spanning the gap. CDR1 is MNHNS, CDR2 SASEGT, per germline. A single-stranded UMI oligo with SP2 sequence was ligated to cDNA 3' ends. The first PCR ran 4 to 5 cycles with an equimolar RC1.1 and RC1.2 beta primer mix. Via MiXCR, TCRdb re-called the UMI-ligation and nested PCR reads, giving one row per CDR3 protein. The sample yields about 30,000 distinct CDR3 sequences, less than 7.5% seen once. Known numbers of the T cell clone KT2 were added to PBMC. On this clonotype: What it binds is not known. This may be a read error: a much more frequent sequence differs by one nucleotide.

V usage is TRBV6-1 and J usage is TRBJ1-1; D gene unclear. The sequenced sample consisted of PBMCs spiked with cells of the T cell clone KT2. This TCR derives from a human donor. The CDR3 protein is CASSAPGSSEAFF. The CDR3 DNA sequence: TGTGCCAGCAGTGCCCCCGGTTCTAGCGAAGCTTTCTTT.